The sequence of this TCR beta chain was determined in a study of blood T cell repertoires in COVID-19. The ends lost 4 bases at V and 5 bases at J; junction bases unmatched: 12. The germline V gene encodes CDR1 SGHTA and CDR2 FQGNSA. This CDR3 comprises 18 residues. This table comes from immunoSEQ multiplex PCR, and its TCRdb copy is limited to in-frame clones, with some not included. The table has under 300,000 clones, 88% seen once. Sequencing input: peripheral blood. The V call is TRBV7-2, the J call TRBJ2-2; 11 nucleotides align to TRBD2. This receptor was obtained from a young woman with acute or convalescent COVID-19. In DNA form, the CDR3 reads TGTGCCAGCAGCTCTCAATTAGCGGGAGGGGTTGGAACCGGGGAGCTGTTTTTT. Protein product: CASSSQLAGGVGTGELFF. The complete variable domain, with remaining parts taken from reference TRBV7-2 and TRBJ2-2, reads GAGVSQSPSNKVTEKGKDVELRCDPISGHTALYWYRQSLGQGLEFLIYFQGNSAPDKSGLPSDRFSAERTGGSVSTLTIQRTQQEDSAVYLCASSSQLAGGVGTGELFFGEGSRLTVL.